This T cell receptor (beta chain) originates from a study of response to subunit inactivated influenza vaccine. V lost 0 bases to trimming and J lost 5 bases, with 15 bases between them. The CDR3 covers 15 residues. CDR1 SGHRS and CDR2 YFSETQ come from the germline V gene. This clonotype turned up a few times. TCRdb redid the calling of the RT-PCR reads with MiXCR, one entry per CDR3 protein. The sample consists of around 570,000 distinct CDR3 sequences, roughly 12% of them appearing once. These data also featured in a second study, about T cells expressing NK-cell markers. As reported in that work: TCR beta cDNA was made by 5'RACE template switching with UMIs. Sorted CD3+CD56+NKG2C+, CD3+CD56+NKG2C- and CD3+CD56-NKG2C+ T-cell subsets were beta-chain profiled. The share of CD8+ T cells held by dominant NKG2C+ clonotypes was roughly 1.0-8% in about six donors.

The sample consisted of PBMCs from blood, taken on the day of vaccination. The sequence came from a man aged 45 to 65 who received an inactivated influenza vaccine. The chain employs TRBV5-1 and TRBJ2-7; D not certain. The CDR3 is CASSLAVLATDEQYF. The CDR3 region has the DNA TGCGCCAGCAGCTTGGCTGTATTGGCGACCGACGAGCAGTACTTC.